The source of this T cell receptor beta chain is a study of cytomegalovirus exposure and HLA in healthy donors. Findings and limits, study-wide: A previous analysis found most TCR beta V segments productive roughly 87% or roughly 30% of the time. HLA allele associations emerged for 16,951 TCR beta sequences in a later analysis, at 0.05 false discovery rate. Fewer N-insertions than the roughly 600-donor mean were reportedly shown by an Asian-associated ancestry cluster in a later analysis.

In the PCR, 60 Vbeta and 13 Jbeta primers were used. Measured with immunoSEQ multiplex PCR; TCRdb has only the in-frame clones, and not every one. The profile shows about 160,000 clones, under 90% of them singletons. The ends were cut back, 3 bases at V and 0 bases at J, with 9 bases in the middle. From germline, CDR1 is ENHRY and CDR2 SYGVKD. The CDR3 sequence is 14 residues long. In the case of this clone: Antigen specificity is unknown.

This chain links TRBV10-3 with TRBJ2-7; TRBD2 is a possible D gene (5 bases). The sequenced material came from PBMCs. This sequence was found in a man younger than 35 in good health and CMV-seronegative. The CDR3 region is CAISDRGNSYEQYF. CDR3 bases: TGTGCCATCAGTGATCGGGGAAACTCCTACGAGCAGTACTTC.